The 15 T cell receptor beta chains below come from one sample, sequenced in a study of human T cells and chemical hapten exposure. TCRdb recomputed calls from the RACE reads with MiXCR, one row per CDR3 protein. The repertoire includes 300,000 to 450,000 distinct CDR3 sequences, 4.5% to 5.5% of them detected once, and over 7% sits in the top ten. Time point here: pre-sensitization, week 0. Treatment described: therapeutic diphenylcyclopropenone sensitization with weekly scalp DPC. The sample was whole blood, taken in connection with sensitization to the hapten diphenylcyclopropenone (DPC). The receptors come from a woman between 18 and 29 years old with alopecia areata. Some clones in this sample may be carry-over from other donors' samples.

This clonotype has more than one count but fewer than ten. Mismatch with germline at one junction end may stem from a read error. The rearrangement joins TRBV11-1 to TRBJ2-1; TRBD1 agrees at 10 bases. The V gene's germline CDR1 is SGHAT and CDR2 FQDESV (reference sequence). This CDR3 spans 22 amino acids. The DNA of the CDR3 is TGTGCCAGCAGCCTAGCGGTTCTTTCGTGGGACAGGGGACCGAGCTCCTACAATGAGCAGTTCTTC. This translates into CASSLAVLSWDRGPSSYNEQFF.

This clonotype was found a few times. CDR3 residues: CASSFLWQGRSSNQPQHF. CDR3 sequence (DNA): TGTGCCAGCAGTTTTCTGTGGCAGGGGAGATCTAGCAATCAGCCCCAGCATTTT. V usage is TRBV28 and J usage is TRBJ1-5, with D maybe TRBD1 (6 bases). CDR1 is MDHEN and CDR2 is SYDVKM in the germline V gene. Trimming removed 3 bases from V and 0 bases from J, with 18 bases in between. CDR3 length: 18 amino acids.

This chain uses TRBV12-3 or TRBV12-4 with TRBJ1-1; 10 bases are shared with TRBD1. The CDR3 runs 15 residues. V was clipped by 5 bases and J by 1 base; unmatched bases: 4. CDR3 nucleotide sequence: TGTGCCAGCAGTCAGACAGGGGGCAAGAACACTGAAGCTTTCTTT. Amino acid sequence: CASSQTGGKNTEAFF.

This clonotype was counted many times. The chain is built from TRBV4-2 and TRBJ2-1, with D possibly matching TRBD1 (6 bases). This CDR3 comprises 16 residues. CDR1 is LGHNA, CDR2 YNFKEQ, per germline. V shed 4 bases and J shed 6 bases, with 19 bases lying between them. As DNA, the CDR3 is TGTGCCAGCAGCCTGACAGAGGGGGACGACATCAATGAGCAGTTCTTC. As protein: CASSLTEGDDINEQFF.

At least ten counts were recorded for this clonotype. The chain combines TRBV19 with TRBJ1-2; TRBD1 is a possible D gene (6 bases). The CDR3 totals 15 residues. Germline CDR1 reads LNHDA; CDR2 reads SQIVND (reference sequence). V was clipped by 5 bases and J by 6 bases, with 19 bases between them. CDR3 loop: CASSSPGQKRDGYTF. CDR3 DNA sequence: TGTGCCAGTAGTTCGCCTGGACAGAAGAGAGATGGCTACACCTTC.

The CDR3 loop is CASSSAPGEKLFF. The CDR3 coding sequence is TGTGCCAGCAGCTCCGCGCCGGGTGAAAAACTGTTTTTT. The V and J genes are TRBV11-1 and TRBJ1-4, with D hard to call. Trimming pared 4 bases from V and 7 bases from J, leaving 10 bases between. Per the germline V gene, CDR1 is SGHAT and CDR2 is FQDESV (reference sequence). The CDR3 is 13 residues long.

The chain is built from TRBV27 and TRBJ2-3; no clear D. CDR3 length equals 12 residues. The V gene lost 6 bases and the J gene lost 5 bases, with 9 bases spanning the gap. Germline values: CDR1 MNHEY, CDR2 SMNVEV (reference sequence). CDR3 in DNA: TGTGCCAGCAGCTTGAATCGAGATACGCAGTATTTT. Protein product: CASSLNRDTQYF.

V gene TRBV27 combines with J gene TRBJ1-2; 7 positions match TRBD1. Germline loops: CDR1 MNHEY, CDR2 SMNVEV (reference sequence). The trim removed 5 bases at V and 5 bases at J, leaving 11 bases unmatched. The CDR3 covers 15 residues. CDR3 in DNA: TGTGCCAGCAGTCCCGGGACAGCCGGGGGTTATGGCTACACCTTC. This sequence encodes CASSPGTAGGYGYTF.

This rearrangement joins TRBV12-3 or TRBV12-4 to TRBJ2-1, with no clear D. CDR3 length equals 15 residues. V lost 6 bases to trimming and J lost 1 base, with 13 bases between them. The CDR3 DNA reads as TGTGCCAGCAGGGGATGGCGTTCTTCCTACAATGAGCAGTTCTTC. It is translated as CASRGWRSSYNEQFF.

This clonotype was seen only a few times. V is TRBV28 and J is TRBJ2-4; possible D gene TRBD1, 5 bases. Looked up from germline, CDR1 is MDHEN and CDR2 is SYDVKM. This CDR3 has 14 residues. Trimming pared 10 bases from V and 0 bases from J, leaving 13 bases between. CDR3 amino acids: CATTETLAKNIQYF. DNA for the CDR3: TGTGCCACGACAGAAACCTTAGCCAAAAACATTCAGTACTTC.

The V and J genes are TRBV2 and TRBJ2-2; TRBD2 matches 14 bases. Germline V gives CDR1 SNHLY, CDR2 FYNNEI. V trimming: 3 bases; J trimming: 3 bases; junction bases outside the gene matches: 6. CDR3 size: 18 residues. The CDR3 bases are TGTGCCAGCAGTGACCGGACTAGCGGGGGGATATACACCGGGGAGCTGTTTTTT. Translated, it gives CASSDRTSGGIYTGELFF.

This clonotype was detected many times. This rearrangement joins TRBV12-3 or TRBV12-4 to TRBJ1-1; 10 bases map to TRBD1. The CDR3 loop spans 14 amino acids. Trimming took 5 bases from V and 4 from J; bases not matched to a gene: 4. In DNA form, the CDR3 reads TGTGCCAGCAGTGTCGGGACAGGGGTCACTGAAGCTTTCTTT. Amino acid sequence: CASSVGTGVTEAFF.

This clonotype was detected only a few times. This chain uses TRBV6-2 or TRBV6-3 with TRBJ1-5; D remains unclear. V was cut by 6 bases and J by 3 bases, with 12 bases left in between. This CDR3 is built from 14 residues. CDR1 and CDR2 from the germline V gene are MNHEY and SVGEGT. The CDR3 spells CASSQDGNNQPQHF. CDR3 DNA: TGTGCCAGCAGCCAAGACGGCAACAATCAGCCCCAGCATTTT.

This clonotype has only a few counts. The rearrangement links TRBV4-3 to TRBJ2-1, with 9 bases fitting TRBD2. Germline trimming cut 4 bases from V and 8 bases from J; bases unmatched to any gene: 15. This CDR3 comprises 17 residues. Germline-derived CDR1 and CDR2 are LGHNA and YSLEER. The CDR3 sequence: CASSRRGGSGGRDEQFF. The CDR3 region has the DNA TGCGCCAGCAGCCGACGCGGCGGGAGCGGGGGGCGAGATGAGCAGTTCTTC.

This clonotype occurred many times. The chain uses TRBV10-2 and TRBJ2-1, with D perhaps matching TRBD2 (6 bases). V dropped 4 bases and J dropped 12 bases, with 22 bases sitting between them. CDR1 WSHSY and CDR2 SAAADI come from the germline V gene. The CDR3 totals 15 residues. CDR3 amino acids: CASSGDGGTTMSQFF. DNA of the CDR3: TGCGCCAGCAGTGGCGACGGGGGAACCACAATGTCGCAGTTCTTC.